This note documents a single T cell receptor beta chain sequence. CDR1 is SGHRS, CDR2 YFSETQ, per germline. The CDR3 contains 13 residues. V was cut by 0 bases and J by 3 bases, with 4 bases left in between. The isolated RNA, all of it, was reverse transcribed, so expressed TCRB transcripts were what got sequenced. Profiling relied on immunoSEQ multiplex PCR, and the TCRdb table lists in-frame clones only, not all of them. The sample comprises about 140,000 clones, less than 8.5% of which are singletons, and roughly 1.4% rests with the top ten. The sample comes from a study of beta chain features in type 1 diabetes.

The receptor's source is a woman aged 25 to 39 in good health. The material sequenced was central memory CD4+ T cells from blood. V and J are TRBV5-1 and TRBJ2-1; D gene unclear. The CDR3 is CASSLVNYNEQFF. CDR3 coding DNA: TGCGCCAGCAGCTTGGTCAACTACAATGAGCAGTTCTTC.